A single sample is the source of the 5 T cell receptor beta chains below, sequenced in a study of response to subunit inactivated influenza vaccine. One entry per CDR3 protein results from TCRdb running MiXCR on the RT-PCR reads. This repertoire shows about 530,000 distinct CDR3 sequences, over 9.5% found once; its top ten account for 9.5% to 13%. The sequencing here drew on PBMCs from blood, taken on the day of vaccination. These receptor sequences come from a man aged 45-65 years who received an inactivated influenza vaccine.

This clonotype was seen more than once but under ten times. The rearrangement joins TRBV29-1 to TRBJ1-1; TRBD1 might be the D (6 bases). V lost 7 bases and J 4 bases, leaving 13 bases between the germline ends. CDR1 and CDR2 (germline): SQVTM, ANQGSEA. The CDR3 is 12 amino acids. The CDR3 loop reads CSAQGLGTEAFF. For the CDR3, the DNA is TGCAGCGCACAGGGTTTGGGCACTGAAGCTTTCTTT.

The table lists this clonotype with a few counts. The J gene is TRBJ2-1, the V gene TRBV27; 8 bases fit TRBD2. From germline, CDR1 is MNHEY and CDR2 SMNVEV (reference sequence). CDR3 length: 16 amino acids. V gave up 5 bases and J gave up 3 bases; unmatched junction bases: 9. DNA of the CDR3: TGTGCCAGCAGTGATCGGACTAGCAGATACTACAATGAGCAGTTCTTC. This translates into CASSDRTSRYYNEQFF.

This clonotype showed up just a few times. V is TRBV29-1 and J is TRBJ1-2; D is ambiguous. The CDR3 covers 11 residues. Looked up from germline, CDR1 is SQVTM and CDR2 is ANQGSEA. V lost 7 bases and J 8 bases, leaving 14 bases between the germline ends. The DNA of the CDR3 is TGCAGCGCTGACGGTCTGCAAGGCTACACCTTC. Translation gives CSADGLQGYTF.

The CDR3 spells CSARAHPGRGTSTDTQYF. CDR3 bases: TGCAGTGCTAGAGCTCATCCGGGTCGGGGCACCTCCACAGATACGCAGTATTTT. This rearrangement joins TRBV20-1 to TRBJ2-3; D is tentatively TRBD1 or TRBD2 (5 bases each). The ends were cut back, 1 base at V and 2 bases at J, with 22 bases in the middle. This CDR3 region has 18 residues. CDR1 and CDR2 (germline): DFQATT, SNEGSKA (reference sequence).

The chain links TRBV7-9 to TRBJ2-3; the match to TRBD2 covers 7 bases. The V and J ends lost 5 bases and 1 base, in that order; junction bases with no gene match: 9. The germline gives CDR1 SEHNR, CDR2 FQNEAQ (reference sequence). There are 16 residues in the CDR3. CDR3 loop: CASSATGGVGTDTQYF. In nucleotides, the CDR3 is TGTGCCAGCAGCGCTACGGGGGGAGTCGGCACAGATACGCAGTATTTT.